A single sample gave rise to the 11 T cell receptor beta chains below, sequenced in a study of blood T cells in healthy people across ages. Next came a second PCR, run for about 7 to 12 cycles, which used a sample-barcoded 5' primer along with a J-beta primer mix. TCRdb re-derived calls from the 5' RACE reads in MiXCR, one entry per CDR3 protein. The sample carries about 1.8 million distinct CDR3 sequences, just under 50% recorded once. Specimen: blood. The origin of the receptors is a middle-aged woman in good health.

This chain uses TRBV5-1 with TRBJ2-5, with TRBD1 matching over 7 bases. This CDR3 region has 15 residues. Germline V lookup: CDR1 SGHRS, CDR2 YFSETQ. Trimming cost V 7 bases and J 4 bases; bases outside gene matches: 13. CDR3 sequence reads: CASWNTRGSLETQYF. The CDR3 DNA follows: TGCGCCAGCTGGAATACCAGGGGGAGTTTAGAGACCCAGTACTTC.

The chain joins TRBV2 to TRBJ1-4, with a possible D match to TRBD1 (5 bases). Germline V gene lookup returns CDR1 SNHLY and CDR2 FYNNEI. V was clipped by 6 bases and J by 7 bases, with 18 bases between them. The CDR3 spans 15 residues. The CDR3 region is CASRLGPRPGEKLFF. The CDR3 DNA reads TGTGCCAGCAGACTGGGACCCCGCCCCGGTGAAAAACTGTTTTTT.

V usage is TRBV19 and J usage is TRBJ1-2, with a weak D call TRBD1 (6 bases). Germline lookup yields CDR1 LNHDA and CDR2 SQIVND (reference sequence). Deletions cut 7 bases from V and 4 bases from J, with 13 bases between. CDR3 length: 13 residues. The CDR3 DNA is TGTGCCAGTAAGATACAGGGAAGCTATGGCTACACCTTC. Protein product: CASKIQGSYGYTF.

This chain links TRBV20-1 with TRBJ2-3; 8 positions agree with TRBD2. CDR3 length equals 18 residues. Germline CDR1 reads DFQATT; CDR2 reads SNEGSKA (reference sequence). Trimming cost V 0 bases and J 2 bases; bases outside gene matches: 13. CDR3 nucleotide sequence: TGCAGTGCTAGAGATCCGGGGGGGCGGGATTTATTCACAGATACGCAGTATTTT. Encoded protein: CSARDPGGRDLFTDTQYF.

CDR3 region: CASSLKGLAVPQETQYF. The CDR3 nucleotides are TGTGCCAGCAGCTTAAAGGGACTAGCGGTCCCCCAAGAGACCCAGTACTTC. This sequence joins TRBV7-6 and TRBJ2-5, with TRBD2 identical over 11 bases. The trim removed 2 bases at V and 1 base at J, leaving 6 bases unmatched. The germline gives CDR1 SGHVS, CDR2 FNYEAQ. The CDR3 covers 17 residues.

This clonotype occurred a few times. V gene TRBV10-3 combines with J gene TRBJ2-5; D possibly corresponds to TRBD2 (7 bases). The germline CDR1 and CDR2 sequences are ENHRY and SYGVKD. CDR3 size: 12 residues. Deletions cut 8 bases from V and 5 bases from J, with 12 bases between. This chain's CDR3 is CAIGGARETQYF. CDR3 sequence (DNA): TGTGCCATCGGGGGGGCTCGTGAGACCCAGTACTTC.

The gene calls are TRBV6-2 or TRBV6-3 and TRBJ2-4; tentatively, D is TRBD1 (6 bases). Between the trimmed V and J ends, which lost 5 bases and 8 bases, there was a span of 16 bases. Germline V gene lookup returns CDR1 MNHEY and CDR2 SVGEGT. This CDR3 spans 14 amino acids. CDR3 bases: TGTGCCAGCAGTACACAGGGTGGGTTACACATTCAGTACTTC. It codes for CASSTQGGLHIQYF.

This clonotype turned up a few times. The chain is built from TRBV6-5 and TRBJ1-2, with D perhaps matching TRBD1 (5 bases). V lost 5 bases to trimming and J lost 4 bases, with 8 bases between them. CDR1 is MNHEY, CDR2 SVGAGI, per germline. This CDR3 is built from 12 residues. DNA of the CDR3: TGTGCCAGCAGTATGGGGCTCTATGGCTACACCTTC. This encodes CASSMGLYGYTF.

CDR3 protein: CASSLKGKIEQFF. In DNA form, the CDR3 reads TGTGCCAGCAGCTTAAAGGGGAAGATTGAGCAGTTCTTC. This rearrangement joins TRBV7-3 to TRBJ2-1; tentatively, D is TRBD1 (5 bases). The CDR3 spans 13 residues. The V end was cut by 1 base, the J end by 9 bases, with 10 bases between. Germline values: CDR1 SGHTA, CDR2 FQGTGA.

J is TRBJ2-2 and V is TRBV9; no reliable D call. V was cut by 4 bases and J by 5 bases, with 12 bases left in between. This CDR3 has 14 residues. CDR1 is SGDLS, CDR2 YYNGEE, per germline. In DNA, the CDR3 is TGTGCCAGCAGCCCCCAAAAGACTACCGGGGAGCTGTTTTTT. It translates to CASSPQKTTGELFF.

The rearrangement links TRBV6-2 or TRBV6-3 to TRBJ2-7; 7 nucleotides match TRBD1. The CDR3 runs 15 residues. V lost 0 bases to trimming and J lost 2 bases; unmatched junction nucleotides: 4. Germline lookup yields CDR1 MNHEY and CDR2 SVGEGT. The CDR3 DNA follows: TGTGCCAGCAGTTACTCGGGGACAGTTCCCTACGAGCAGTACTTC. The encoded protein is CASSYSGTVPYEQYF.